The 31 T cell receptor beta chains presented below share a single source sample, sequenced in a study of molecular identifiers for immune sequencing clone quantification. Each CDR3 protein is one row after TCRdb ran MiXCR on the PCR reads. The table lists over 550,000 distinct CDR3 sequences, 25% of them singletons, with 0.7% to 0.95% in the top ten. The sequenced sample consisted of naive CD8+ T cells from blood, with Jurkat cell RNA spiked in. Documented subset: FACS-sorted CD8+CD4-CCR7+CD45RA+ naive T cells. Receptors originate from a human donor in good health. Some libraries in this study had Jurkat cell RNA spiked in.

Remarks on this clonotype: A much larger clone differs from this one at a single base, so this may be a read error. The rearrangement links TRBV7-9 to TRBJ2-3; no clear D. Looked up from germline, CDR1 is SEHNR and CDR2 is FQNEAQ (reference sequence). This CDR3 contains 16 residues. CDR3 sequence (DNA): TGTGCCGGCAGCCCTCCGATGGGCCCCAGTCCAGATACGCAGTATTTT. This sequence encodes CAGSPPMGPSPDTQYF.

This clonotype came up many times. The chain couples TRBV6-1 to TRBJ1-1; a weak D match, TRBD1 (6 bases). The germline gives CDR1 MNHNS, CDR2 SASEGT. The CDR3 loop spans 11 amino acids. Deletions cut 11 bases from V and 3 bases from J, with 10 bases between. The DNA of the CDR3 is TGTGCCGGGGGCGAGTACACTGAAGCTTTCTTT. Amino acids: CAGGEYTEAFF.

This clonotype was detected many times. This chain connects TRBV4-3 to TRBJ2-1; D might be TRBD1 or TRBD2, each matching 6 bases. The V and J ends lost 0 bases and 10 bases respectively, with 16 bases between them. Germline CDR1 reads LGHNA; CDR2 reads YSLEER. The CDR3 length is 15 residues. The CDR3 region has the DNA TGCGCCAGCAGCCAAGATTGGGGGGCCCTACGGGAGCAGTTCTTC. Translated: CASSQDWGALREQFF.

Concerning this clonotype: A read error may be the cause here, since a much bigger clone is one base away. The chain couples TRBV7-8 to TRBJ1-2; possibly TRBD1 for D (6 bases). The germline gives CDR1 SGHVS, CDR2 FQNEAQ. The CDR3 extends over 16 amino acids. V lost 1 base and J lost 9, with 21 bases in between. The CDR3 coding sequence is TGTGCCAGCAGCTTAGAGGCTCGGACAGCTCAATATAGCTACACCTTC. This translates into CASSLEARTAQYSYTF. Looking up the rest from reference TRBV7-8 and TRBJ1-2 gives the full variable domain: GAGVSQSPRYKVAKRGQDVALRCDPISGHVSLFWYQQALGQGPEFLTYFQNEAQLDKSGLPSDRFFAERPEGSVSTLKIQRTQQEDSAVYLCASSLEARTAQYSYTFGSGTRLTVV.

This clonotype was seen a few times. The V gene is TRBV20-1, the J gene TRBJ2-1; D tentatively reads TRBD1 or TRBD2 (6 bases each). V was shortened by 0 bases and J by 8 bases, with 17 bases between the two germline ends. CDR1 and CDR2 (germline): DFQATT, SNEGSKA (reference sequence). This CDR3 has 15 amino acids. The CDR3 nucleotides are TGCAGTGCTAGAGATCAGGGGACTTGGGGGGATGAGCAGTTCTTC. Amino acid sequence: CSARDQGTWGDEQFF.

This chain joins TRBV12-3 or TRBV12-4 and TRBJ2-5; a weak D match, TRBD1 (8 bases). Between the trimmed V and J ends, which lost 2 bases and 5 bases, there was a span of 24 bases. The CDR3 has 18 amino acids. CDR3 loop: CASSLLWAEQGGKETQYF. DNA of the CDR3: TGTGCCAGCAGTTTATTGTGGGCAGAACAGGGGGGGAAGGAGACCCAGTACTTC.

There are many counts of this clonotype. V is TRBV6-1 and J is TRBJ2-5; weak D call: TRBD2 (6 bases). The ends were cut back, 1 base at V and 0 bases at J, with 12 bases in the middle. The germline CDR1 and CDR2 sequences are MNHNS and SASEGT. The CDR3 is made up of 16 amino acids. CDR3 residues: CASSEDSLADQETQYF. In DNA, the CDR3 is TGTGCCAGCAGTGAAGACTCCTTAGCGGACCAAGAGACCCAGTACTTC.

This clonotype has more than one count but fewer than ten. The chain carries TRBV11-2 and TRBJ2-5, with 11 bases lining up with TRBD2. V lost 0 bases and J lost 1; bases outside the gene matches: 10. The CDR3 runs 19 residues. Germline assignment: CDR1 SGHAT and CDR2 FQNNGV. Here the CDR3 DNA reads TGTGCCAGCAGCTTAGATTTCCCGTCTAGCGGGGGGCCCCAAGAGACCCAGTACTTC. This translates into CASSLDFPSSGGPQETQYF.

Of note for this clonotype: This may be a read error: a much more frequent sequence differs by one nucleotide. This CDR3 is missing its conserved last phenylalanine or tryptophan, likely due to a read error. The J gene is TRBJ2-1, the V gene TRBV20-1; D unclear. V lost 5 bases and J lost 5, with 7 bases in between. CDR3 size: 11 residues. The V gene's germline CDR1 is DFQATT and CDR2 SNEGSKA (reference sequence). Here the CDR3 reads CSAHLDNEQFS. The CDR3 coding sequence is TGCAGTGCTCATCTAGACAATGAGCAGTTCTCC.

This clonotype appeared many times. This rearrangement joins TRBV27 to TRBJ2-7, with D possibly matching TRBD1 (6 bases). The V end was cut by 2 bases, the J end by 3 bases, with 11 bases between. CDR3 size: 14 residues. The germline gives CDR1 MNHEY, CDR2 SMNVEV (reference sequence). The CDR3 reads CASSLHGQSYEQYF. CDR3 nucleotides: TGTGCCAGCAGTTTACACGGACAGAGCTACGAGCAGTACTTC.

This clonotype was detected ten times or more. This CDR3 is CSVLQLYNEQFF. CDR3 nucleotide sequence: TGCAGTGTCTTGCAATTGTACAATGAGCAGTTCTTC. The rearrangement joins TRBV20-1 to TRBJ2-1; D unclear. Between the trimmed V and J ends, which lost 7 bases and 4 bases, there was a span of 11 bases. Germline assignment: CDR1 DFQATT and CDR2 SNEGSKA (reference sequence). The CDR3 contains 12 residues.

This clonotype was recorded at least ten times. The rearrangement links TRBV7-9 to TRBJ1-4, with 7 bases lining up with TRBD1. Germline V gene lookup returns CDR1 SEHNR and CDR2 FQNEAQ (reference sequence). This CDR3 is built from 16 residues. V lost 3 bases and J lost 7; bases outside the gene matches: 11. The CDR3 here is CASSFPRDSNSEKLFF. CDR3 sequence (DNA): TGTGCCAGCAGCTTCCCAAGGGACAGTAATTCTGAAAAACTGTTTTTT.

The rearrangement links TRBV28 to TRBJ2-1; D is uncertain. V was clipped by 4 bases and J by 2 bases, with 24 bases between them. The CDR3 runs to 19 residues. The germline CDR1 and CDR2 sequences are MDHEN and SYDVKM. CDR3 DNA: TGTGCCAGCAGTTCACACAAGTCCGCCGCCCCGGGCGCCTACAATGAGCAGTTCTTC. This gives the protein CASSSHKSAAPGAYNEQFF.

This clonotype was recorded at least ten times. The V and J genes are TRBV30 and TRBJ2-7, with 7 bases lining up with TRBD1. Germline CDR1 and CDR2: GTSNPN and SVGIG (reference sequence). The CDR3 loop spans 15 amino acids. The trim removed 1 base at V and 2 bases at J, leaving 8 bases unmatched. This chain's CDR3 is CAWSAQDRITYEQYF. DNA of the CDR3: TGTGCCTGGAGTGCCCAGGACAGGATAACCTACGAGCAGTACTTC.

There are a few counts of this clonotype. The chain couples TRBV30 to TRBJ2-7; no clear D. This CDR3 is 13 amino acids long. V lost 2 bases to trimming and J lost 0 bases, with 8 bases between them. Germline V CDR1 and CDR2: GTSNPN, SVGIG (reference sequence). The CDR3, as DNA: TGTGCCTGGAGTTATGGCAGCTCCTACGAGCAGTACTTC. Translated, it gives CAWSYGSSYEQYF.

This clonotype is a singleton in its sample. This sequence joins TRBV27 and TRBJ2-7; 9 bases line up with TRBD1. Germline V gene data show CDR1 as MNHEY and CDR2 as SMNVEV (reference sequence). The V segment lost 8 bases and the J segment 0 bases; nucleotides outside the gene matches: 5. This CDR3 is built from 14 residues. The CDR3 nucleotides read TGTGCCAGCGGTCCGGACAGGGGCTCCTACGAGCAGTACTTC. It translates to CASGPDRGSYEQYF.

This clonotype came up many times. The chain employs TRBV4-1 and TRBJ1-2; no definite D call. CDR1 MGHRA and CDR2 YSYEKL come from the germline V gene. This CDR3 has 14 amino acids. V was cut by 1 base and J by 4 bases, with 10 bases left in between. CDR3 region: CASSQVPAPYGYTF. The CDR3 nucleotides are TGCGCCAGCAGCCAAGTTCCAGCTCCCTATGGCTACACCTTC.

This clonotype was found many times. The rearrangement uses TRBV20-1 and TRBJ2-7, with D perhaps TRBD2 (6 bases). Between the trimmed V and J ends, which lost 5 bases and 1 base, there was a span of 18 bases. The CDR3 consists of 15 residues. CDR1 is DFQATT and CDR2 is SNEGSKA in the germline V gene (reference sequence). The chain's CDR3 is CSAPSGGGTSYEQYF. CDR3 nucleotide sequence: TGCAGTGCTCCGAGCGGTGGCGGGACTTCCTACGAGCAGTACTTC.

The table lists this clonotype with a few counts. The chain employs TRBV4-1 and TRBJ1-3; TRBD1 aligns across 7 bases. Looked up from germline, CDR1 is MGHRA and CDR2 is YSYEKL. CDR3 length equals 15 residues. The V gene end was trimmed by 8 bases and the J gene end by 3 bases; junction bases not matched to a gene: 10. This CDR3 is CASVDTRGFGNTIYF. The CDR3 DNA reads as TGCGCCAGCGTCGATACCAGGGGGTTTGGAAACACCATATATTTT.

The genes are TRBV29-1 and TRBJ2-7; no reliable D call. The length of the CDR3 is 14 residues. The V gene's germline CDR1 is SQVTM and CDR2 ANQGSEA. The V end lost 4 bases, the J end lost 3 bases, and 16 bases lay between the germline ends. DNA of the CDR3: TGCAGCGTTGTATGGGCGAAGGGTGACTACGAGCAGTACTTC. Protein: CSVVWAKGDYEQYF.

Concerning this clonotype: A much larger clone sits a single nucleotide away, making a read error possible. The genes are TRBV19 and TRBJ2-1; D might be TRBD2 (5 bases). V was trimmed by 1 base and J by 9 bases, leaving 10 bases between them. The CDR3 is made up of 13 amino acids. The V gene's germline CDR1 is LNHDA and CDR2 SQIVND (reference sequence). For the CDR3, the DNA is TGTGCCAGTAGTATAGTCCTAGCCGGTGAGCAGTTCTTC. This sequence encodes CASSIVLAGEQFF.

This clonotype was seen more than once but under ten times. The V call is TRBV6-1, the J call TRBJ1-3; TRBD1 matches at 8 bases. CDR3 length equals 15 residues. The trim removed 3 bases at V and 1 base at J, leaving 2 bases unmatched. The germline V gene encodes CDR1 MNHNS and CDR2 SASEGT. CDR3 in DNA: TGTGCCAGCAGTGACTACAGGGGGTCTGGAAACACCATATATTTT. It codes for CASSDYRGSGNTIYF.

The genes are TRBV15 and TRBJ2-3; either TRBD1 or TRBD2 may fit D (5 bases each). Germline V lookup: CDR1 LNHNV, CDR2 YYDKDF (reference sequence). The CDR3 sequence is 13 residues long. Trimming stripped 5 bases from V and 9 bases from J, with 15 bases between. DNA of the CDR3: TGTGCCACCAGCGTACGTCGGGACCTAACGCAGTATTTT. It specifies CATSVRRDLTQYF.

CDR3 in amino acids: CAPRTSGENTDTQYF. The CDR3 region has the DNA TGCGCCCCCCGGACTAGCGGGGAGAACACAGATACGCAGTATTTT. The chain recombines TRBV5-1 with TRBJ2-3; 12 nucleotides agree with TRBD2. After removal of 10 bases from V and 2 bases from J, the junction contained 8 bases not matched to a gene. Germline values: CDR1 SGHRS, CDR2 YFSETQ. The CDR3 spans 15 residues.

This clonotype appeared many times. J is TRBJ2-7 and V is TRBV19, with 7 bases lining up with TRBD1. The CDR3 runs to 12 residues. The V gene end was trimmed by 8 bases and the J gene end by 6 bases; junction bases not matched to a gene: 7. Germline-derived CDR1 and CDR2 are LNHDA and SQIVND (reference sequence). The CDR3 region is CASSRGNAEQYF. The CDR3 coding sequence is TGTGCCAGTTCCAGGGGGAACGCCGAGCAGTACTTC.

This clonotype has just one count. A read error is possible here, since a much larger clone lies one base away. V gene TRBV20-1 combines with J gene TRBJ2-3; 12 bases agree with TRBD2. V was pared by 3 bases and J by 4 bases, with 5 bases of the junction left unmatched. The germline gives CDR1 DFQATT, CDR2 SNEGSKA (reference sequence). This CDR3 has 15 amino acids. This CDR3 is CSARRLAGEADTQYF. The CDR3 DNA reads TGCAGTGCTAGGAGACTAGCGGGAGAGGCAGATACGCAGTATTTT.

This clonotype was observed at least ten times. The CDR3 protein is CASSRGPLNTEAFF. As DNA, the CDR3 is TGTGCCAGCAGCCGGGGACCTTTGAACACTGAAGCTTTCTTT. The J gene is TRBJ1-1, the V gene TRBV14, with a possible D match to TRBD1 (5 bases). Germline lookup yields CDR1 SGHDN and CDR2 FVKESK. V shed 4 bases and J shed 0 bases, with 9 bases lying between them. This CDR3 has 14 residues.

This clonotype was counted a few times. V and J are TRBV3-2 and TRBJ1-2. TRBV3-2 is marked as a pseudogene. CDR3 length: 15 amino acids. The CDR3 DNA reads as TGTGCCAGCAGCCAAGCACCCGCCAGTAACTATGGCTACACCTTC. It specifies CASSQAPASNYGYTF.

This clonotype was seen many times. The chain couples TRBV7-9 to TRBJ2-7; TRBD2 agrees at 7 bases. This CDR3 comprises 14 residues. Germline CDR1 reads SEHNR; CDR2 reads FQNEAQ (reference sequence). Germline trimming cut 7 bases from V and 2 bases from J; bases unmatched to any gene: 8. CDR3 loop: CASIPSGTPYEQYF. The DNA of the CDR3 is TGTGCCAGCATCCCGAGCGGGACTCCCTACGAGCAGTACTTC.

Ten or more counts support this clonotype. The rearrangement joins TRBV27 to TRBJ2-1, with D perhaps TRBD2 (5 bases). Deletions cut 6 bases from V and 5 bases from J, with 11 bases between. Germline V gene data show CDR1 as MNHEY and CDR2 as SMNVEV (reference sequence). The CDR3 has 13 residues. CDR3: CASRPGSHNEQFF. The DNA for the CDR3 is TGTGCCAGCAGGCCGGGGAGTCACAATGAGCAGTTCTTC.

V usage is TRBV30 and J usage is TRBJ2-7, with TRBD2 identical over 8 bases. This CDR3 is built from 16 residues. CDR1 and CDR2 (germline): GTSNPN, SVGIG (reference sequence). V shed 1 base and J 2 bases; nucleotides not matched to a gene: 10. CDR3 protein: CAWSARRGLAAYEQYF. DNA of the CDR3: TGTGCCTGGAGTGCCAGACGCGGACTAGCAGCCTACGAGCAGTACTTC.